The clone carrying this TCR beta chain was seen just once. Generated by immunoSEQ multiplex PCR, the TCRdb table keeps only in-frame clones and is missing some. The sample holds tens of thousands of clones, less than 90% seen once. The data were taken from a study of glioma-infiltrating T cells after dendritic cell vaccination. CDR1 and CDR2 (germline): KGHSY, FQNENV. Trimming left V 5 bases short and J 4 bases short, with 21 bases between. The CDR3 extends over 16 amino acids. Sample time point: after dendritic cell vaccination, including at tumor progression/relapse. Blood PBMC samples: pre-vaccination, two weeks post third vaccination, and at tumor progression.

The genes are TRBV16 and TRBJ2-7; TRBD1 might be the D (6 bases). This clonotype originated in a human donor with glioblastoma. Sequenced here: blood, sampled after dendritic cell vaccination. In nucleotides, the CDR3 is TGTGCCAGCAGCAGCTACAGGGCGAATGAGATATACGAGCAGTACTTC. This sequence encodes CASSSYRANEIYEQYF.